Given below is one TCR beta chain in context. The data originate from a study of T-cell reconstitution after alpha-beta-depleted transplantation in children. TCRbeta library preparation incorporated unique molecular identifiers. Via MiXCR, TCRdb re-called the PCR reads, giving one row per CDR3 protein. The data hold 190,000 or so distinct CDR3 sequences, with over 5.5% observed a single time. The CDR3 totals 16 residues. CDR1 is LGHDT and CDR2 is YNNKEL in the germline V gene (reference sequence). V gave up 4 bases and J gave up 0 bases, with 13 bases separating them. The clonotype was recovered from a human donor who donated a stem cell graft to a child with Wiskott-Aldrich syndrome. V usage is TRBV3-1 and J usage is TRBJ2-1; D might be TRBD1 or TRBD2, each matching 6 bases. The sample consisted of PBMCs from the stem cell graft donor, taken from the stem cell graft. DNA for the CDR3: TGTGCCAGCAGCCGAAGGGGGGCCGCCTCCTACAATGAGCAGTTCTTC. It is translated as CASSRRGAASYNEQFF.